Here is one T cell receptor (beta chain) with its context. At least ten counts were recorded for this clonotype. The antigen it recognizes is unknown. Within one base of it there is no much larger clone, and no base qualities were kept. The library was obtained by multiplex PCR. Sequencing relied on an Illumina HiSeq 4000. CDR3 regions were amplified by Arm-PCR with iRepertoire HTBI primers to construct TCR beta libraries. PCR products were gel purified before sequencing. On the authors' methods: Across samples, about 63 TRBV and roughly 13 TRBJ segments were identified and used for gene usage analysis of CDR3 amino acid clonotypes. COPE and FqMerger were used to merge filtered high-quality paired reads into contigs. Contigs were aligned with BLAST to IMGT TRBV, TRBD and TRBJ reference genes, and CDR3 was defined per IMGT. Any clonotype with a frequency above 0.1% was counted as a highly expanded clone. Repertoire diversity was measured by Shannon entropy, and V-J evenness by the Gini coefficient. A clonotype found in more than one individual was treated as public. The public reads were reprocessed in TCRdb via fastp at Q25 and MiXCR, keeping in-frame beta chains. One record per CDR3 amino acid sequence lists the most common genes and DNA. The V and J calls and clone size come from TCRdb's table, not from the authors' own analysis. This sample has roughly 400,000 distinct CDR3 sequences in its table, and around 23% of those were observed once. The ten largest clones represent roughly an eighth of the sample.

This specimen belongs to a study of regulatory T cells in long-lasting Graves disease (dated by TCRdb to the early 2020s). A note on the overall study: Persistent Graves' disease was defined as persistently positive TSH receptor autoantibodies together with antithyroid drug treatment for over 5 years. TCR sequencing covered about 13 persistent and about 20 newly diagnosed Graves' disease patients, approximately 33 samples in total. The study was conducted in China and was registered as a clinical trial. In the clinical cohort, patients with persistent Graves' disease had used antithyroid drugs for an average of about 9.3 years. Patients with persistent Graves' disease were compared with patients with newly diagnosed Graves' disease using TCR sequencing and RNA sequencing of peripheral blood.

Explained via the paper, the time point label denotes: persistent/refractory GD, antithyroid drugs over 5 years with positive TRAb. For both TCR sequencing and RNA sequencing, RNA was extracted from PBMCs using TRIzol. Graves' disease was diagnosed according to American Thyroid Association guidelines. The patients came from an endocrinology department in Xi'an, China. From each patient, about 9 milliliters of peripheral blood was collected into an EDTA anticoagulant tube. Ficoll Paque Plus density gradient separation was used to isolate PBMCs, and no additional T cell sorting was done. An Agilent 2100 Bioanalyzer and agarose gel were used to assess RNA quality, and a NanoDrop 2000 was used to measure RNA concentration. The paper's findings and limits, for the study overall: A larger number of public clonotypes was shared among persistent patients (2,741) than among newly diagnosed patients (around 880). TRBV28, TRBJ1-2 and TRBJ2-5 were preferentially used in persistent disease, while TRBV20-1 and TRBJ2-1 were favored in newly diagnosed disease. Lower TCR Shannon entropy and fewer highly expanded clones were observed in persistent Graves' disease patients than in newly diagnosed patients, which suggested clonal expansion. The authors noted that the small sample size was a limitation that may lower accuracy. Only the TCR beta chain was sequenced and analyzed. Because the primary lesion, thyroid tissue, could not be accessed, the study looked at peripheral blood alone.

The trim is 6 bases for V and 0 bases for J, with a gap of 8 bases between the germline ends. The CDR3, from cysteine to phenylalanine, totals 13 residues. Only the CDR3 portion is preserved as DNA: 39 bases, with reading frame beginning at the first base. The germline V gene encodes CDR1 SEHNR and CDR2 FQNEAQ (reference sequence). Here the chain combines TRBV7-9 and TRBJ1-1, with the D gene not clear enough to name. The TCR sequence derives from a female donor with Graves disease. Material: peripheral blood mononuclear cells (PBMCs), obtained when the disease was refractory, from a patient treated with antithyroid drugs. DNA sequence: TGTGCCAGCAGTTTCTCGGTGAACACTGAAGCTTTCTTT. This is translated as CASSFSVNTEAFF.